The clone carrying this T cell receptor (beta chain) has only one observation. Losses at the gene ends were 5 bases for V and 4 bases for J; bases not matched to a gene: 4. Germline loops: CDR1 SGHTA, CDR2 FQGNSA. The CDR3 length is 15 residues. These data come from a study of blood T cell repertoires in COVID-19. Clones were sequenced by immunoSEQ multiplex PCR, and TCRdb holds only the in-frame ones, with some missing. The sample yields some 300,000 clones, less than 90% seen once. The sequenced sample was PBMCs or T cells enriched from blood (not recorded which). The sequence was obtained from a woman in her 30s who had recovered from COVID-19. This chain uses TRBV7-2 with TRBJ2-5; TRBD2 aligns across 13 bases. The CDR3 here is CASSERTSGGETQYF. The CDR3 nucleotides read TGTGCCAGCAGCGAACGGACTAGCGGGGGAGAGACCCAGTACTTC.